This is a list of T cell receptor beta chains from one sample in a study of cytomegalovirus exposure and HLA in healthy donors. Only in-frame clones appear in the TCRdb table, and some are missing; sequencing was by immunoSEQ multiplex PCR. The data show 150,000 to 200,000 clones, around 63% seen once. The sequenced material came from PBMCs. These receptors were obtained from a woman aged 18-29 years in good health and CMV-seropositive. Each CDR3 is given with its conserved first and last residue. The D gene is left open where the match is weak. Clone size is given for some rows only: seen once, a few or many times, or a class if the clone is expanded.

CDR3aa: CASSLGQGGEKLFF
CDR3nt: TGTGCCAGCAGCTTGGGACAGGGGGGAGAAAAACTGTTTTTT
len: 14
abundance: NA
j_gene: TRBJ1-4
v_gene: TRBV5-1
d_gene: TRBD1

CDR3aa: CASSVHDRGNRGYTF
CDR3nt: TGTGCCAGCAGCGTTCACGACAGGGGGAATCGGGGCTACACCTTC
len: 15
abundance: NA
j_gene: TRBJ1-2
v_gene: TRBV9
d_gene: TRBD1

CDR3aa: CASSRQGWDEQFF
CDR3nt: TGTGCCAGCAGCCGTCAGGGGTGGGATGAGCAGTTCTTC
len: 13
abundance: NA
j_gene: TRBJ2-1
v_gene: TRBV7-3
d_gene: NA

CDR3aa: CASSILQGQPQHF
CDR3nt: TGTGCCAGTAGTATCCTCCAGGGCCAGCCCCAGCATTTT
len: 13
abundance: NA
j_gene: TRBJ1-5
v_gene: TRBV19
d_gene: NA

CDR3aa: CASSLDITDTQYF
CDR3nt: TGTGCCAGCAGCTTAGACATCACAGATACGCAGTATTTT
len: 13
abundance: NA
j_gene: TRBJ2-3
v_gene: TRBV7-9
d_gene: NA

CDR3aa: CASSFGRQSRGVF
CDR3nt: TGTGCCAGCAGTTTCGGACGACAGTCACGGGGGGTCTTT
len: 13
abundance: few
j_gene: TRBJ1-1
v_gene: TRBV27
d_gene: NA

CDR3aa: CASSEAGLGYTF
CDR3nt: TGCGCCAGCAGCGAAGCCGGGTTAGGCTACACCTTC
len: 12
abundance: few
j_gene: TRBJ1-2
v_gene: TRBV4-3
d_gene: NA

CDR3aa: CASSLGGWGPSNEQFF
CDR3nt: TGTGCTAGCAGCTTAGGGGGCTGGGGCCCCAGCAATGAGCAGTTCTTC
len: 16
abundance: few
j_gene: TRBJ2-1
v_gene: TRBV7-7
d_gene: TRBD1

CDR3aa: CATSKTSGGANEQFF
CDR3nt: TGTGCCACCAGCAAGACTAGCGGGGGGGCCAATGAGCAGTTCTTC
len: 15
abundance: NA
j_gene: TRBJ2-1
v_gene: TRBV15
d_gene: TRBD2

CDR3aa: CASSKAPARGYTF
CDR3nt: TGTGCCAGCAGTAAAGCACCAGCGAGGGGCTACACCTTC
len: 13
abundance: NA
j_gene: TRBJ1-2
v_gene: TRBV6-5
d_gene: NA